This T cell receptor (beta chain) originates from a study of naive and memory T cell subsets. General study results and limits: Especially in CD8 cells, naive repertoires contained a few larger clonotypes, possibly CD45RA-re-expressing memory cells. Naive and memory subsets had different power law exponents for TCR abundance.

Overnight CMV lysate stimulation of fresh PBMCs defined donor CMV status by CD4+ IFNgamma. Concerning this clonotype: No antigen is known for it.

The beta constant-region primer was an equimolar mix of two oligonucleotides covering TRBC1 and TRBC2. The ligated cDNA underwent four PCR rounds using SP2 and nested alpha and beta constant-region primers. TCRdb re-called the UMI-ligation and nested PCR reads with MiXCR, one entry per CDR3 protein. The sample includes 140,000 to 150,000 distinct CDR3 sequences, 22% seen only once; the top ten take approximately 0.1%. Per germline, CDR1 LNHDA and CDR2 SQIVND (reference sequence). V lost 5 bases, J lost 3 bases, and 16 bases lay in between. The CDR3 length is 15 residues. The receptor comes from a human donor in good health. This rearrangement joins TRBV19 to TRBJ1-1; D might be TRBD1 (5 bases). Sample: naive CD4+ T cells from blood. CDR3 amino acids: CASSLAGTADTEAFF. CDR3 bases: TGTGCCAGTAGTCTGGCCGGGACGGCGGACACTGAAGCTTTCTTT.